This is a list of T cell receptor beta chains from one sample in a study of blood T cell repertoires in COVID-19. The table came from immunoSEQ multiplex PCR; TCRdb's copy has only in-frame clones and leaves some out. The sample consists of more than 80,000 clones, roughly 86% of them appearing once. The material sequenced was peripheral blood. The receptors here all came from a man between 45 and 60 years old with active COVID-19. Both conserved end residues are part of each CDR3. A D gene is named only where the DNA matches it firmly. Not all rows give a size; the values are once, few, many and, for expanded clones, a class.

v_gene	abundance	d_gene	j_gene	CDR3aa	CDR3nt
TRBV19	NA	NA	TRBJ1-2	CASSNRVGYTF	TGTGCCAGTAGTAACAGGGTTGGCTACACCTTC
TRBV4-3	NA	TRBD2	TRBJ2-3	CASSQGPLAGELTDTQYF	TGCGCCAGCAGCCAAGGCCCCCTAGCGGGCGAGTTGACAGATACGCAGTATTTT
TRBV5-1	NA	NA	TRBJ2-2	CASSLAPRTALSTGELFF	TGCGCCAGCAGCTTGGCCCCCAGGACAGCCCTGAGCACCGGGGAGCTGTTTTTT
TRBV5-6	once	TRBD1	TRBJ1-5	CASSWGQGGQPQHF	TGTGCCAGCAGCTGGGGACAGGGTGGTCAGCCCCAGCATTTT
TRBV7-6	NA	NA	TRBJ2-3	CASSLALAGAGLDTQYF	TGTGCCAGCAGCTTAGCGCTCGCGGGGGCGGGTCTGGATACGCAGTATTTT
TRBV11-1	NA	TRBD1	TRBJ2-5	CASSLGQGALQTQYF	TGTGCCAGCAGCTTAGGGCAGGGGGCCTTACAGACCCAGTACTTC
TRBV19	NA	TRBD1	TRBJ1-4	CASSLLTGGAWMEKLFF	TGTGCCAGTAGTTTGTTGACAGGGGGCGCCTGGATGGAAAAACTGTTTTTT
TRBV9	NA	NA	TRBJ2-7	CASSVPDSSSYEQYF	TGTGCCAGCAGCGTTCCGGACTCAAGCTCCTACGAGCAGTACTTC
TRBV6-5	NA	NA	TRBJ2-7	CASSLTRNTYEQYF	TGTGCCAGCAGCCTGACTAGGAACACCTACGAGCAGTACTTC
TRBV25-1	NA	NA	TRBJ1-6	CASSEMRDNSPLHF	TGTGCCAGCAGTGAAATGAGGGATAATTCACCCCTCCACTTT
TRBV14	NA	TRBD1	TRBJ1-1	CASSQDGTVYTEAFF	TGTGCCAGCAGCCAAGATGGGACAGTATACACTGAAGCTTTCTTT
TRBV25-1	NA	NA	TRBJ2-3	CASSECGPPLPTDTQYF	TGTGCCAGCAGTGAATGCGGCCCCCCCCTCCCCACAGATACGCAGTATTTT
TRBV12-3/TRBV12-4	few	NA	TRBJ1-2	CASRAGAMGYTF	TGTGCCAGCAGGGCAGGGGCAATGGGCTACACCTTC
TRBV7-6	NA	NA	TRBJ1-2	CASSLVAGLDYGYTF	TGTGCCAGCAGCTTAGTAGCGGGTTTGGACTATGGCTACACCTTC
TRBV28	NA	TRBD2	TRBJ2-5	CASVTGLPETQYF	TGTGCCAGCGTGACGGGACTACCAGAGACCCAGTACTTC
TRBV6-2/TRBV6-3	NA	NA	TRBJ2-3	CASSSTGGAYTDTQYF	TGTGCCAGCAGTTCTACTGGGGGGGCATACACAGATACGCAGTATTTT
TRBV6-5	NA	TRBD1	TRBJ1-5	CASSSRTGGNQPQHF	TGTGCCAGCAGTTCCCGGACAGGGGGCAACCAGCCCCAGCATTTT
TRBV5-1	NA	NA	TRBJ2-1	CASSLDVAGTYNEQFF	TGCGCCAGCAGCTTGGACGTTGCGGGTACCTACAATGAGCAGTTCTTC
TRBV6-2/TRBV6-3	NA	TRBD1	TRBJ2-7	CASSYHRGWGYEQYF	TGTGCCAGCAGTTACCACAGGGGTTGGGGCTACGAGCAGTACTTC